This T cell receptor beta chain derives from a study of breast tumors, draining lymph nodes, adjacent tissues. Study-level points and caveats: Data fit most tumor T cells coming from lymph node, expanding in tumor.

CDR3 length: 13 residues. V lost 5 bases, J lost 4 bases, and 11 bases lay in between. The germline CDR1 and CDR2 sequences are SEHNR and FQNEAQ (reference sequence). TCRdb independently ran MiXCR on the multiplex PCR reads; one entry per CDR3 protein. The data show approximately 250,000 distinct CDR3 sequences, 34% seen once. Samples came from axillary lymph nodes draining the breast cancer. As to this clonotype: The target antigen is unknown.

Sample: axillary lymph node tissue. This TCR was sampled from a female donor with breast cancer. Some clones in this sample may be carry-over from other donors' samples. The chain employs TRBV7-9 and TRBJ1-2; D is undetermined. The chain's CDR3 is CASSPWATYGYTF. The CDR3 DNA reads as TGTGCCAGCAGCCCTTGGGCAACCTATGGCTACACCTTC.